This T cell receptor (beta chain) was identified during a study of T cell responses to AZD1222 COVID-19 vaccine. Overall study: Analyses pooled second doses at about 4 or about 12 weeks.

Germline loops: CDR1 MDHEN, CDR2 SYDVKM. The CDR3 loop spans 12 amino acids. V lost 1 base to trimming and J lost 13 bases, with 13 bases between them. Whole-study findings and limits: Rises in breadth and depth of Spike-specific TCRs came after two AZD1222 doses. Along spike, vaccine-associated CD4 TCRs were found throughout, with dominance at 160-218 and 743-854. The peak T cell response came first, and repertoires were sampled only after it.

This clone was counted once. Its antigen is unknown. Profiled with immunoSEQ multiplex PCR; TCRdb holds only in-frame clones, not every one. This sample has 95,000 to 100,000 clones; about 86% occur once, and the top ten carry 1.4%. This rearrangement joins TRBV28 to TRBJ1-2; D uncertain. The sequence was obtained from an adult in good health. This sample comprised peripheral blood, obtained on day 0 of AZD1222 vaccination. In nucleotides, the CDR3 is TGTGCCAGCAGTTTATCCAACGGCCGGATCACCTTC. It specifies CASSLSNGRITF.